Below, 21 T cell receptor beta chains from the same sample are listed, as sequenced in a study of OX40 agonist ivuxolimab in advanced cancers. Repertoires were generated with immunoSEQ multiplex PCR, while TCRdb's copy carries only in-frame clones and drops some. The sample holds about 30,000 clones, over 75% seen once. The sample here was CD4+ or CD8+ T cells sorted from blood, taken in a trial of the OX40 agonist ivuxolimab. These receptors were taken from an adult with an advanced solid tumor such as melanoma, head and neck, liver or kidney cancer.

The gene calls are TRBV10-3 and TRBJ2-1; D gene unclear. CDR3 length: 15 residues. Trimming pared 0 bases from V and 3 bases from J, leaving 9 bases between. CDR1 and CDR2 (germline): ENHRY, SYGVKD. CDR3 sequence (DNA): TGTGCCATCAGTGAGTCAGGGCTGAACTACAATGAGCAGTTCTTC. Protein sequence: CAISESGLNYNEQFF.

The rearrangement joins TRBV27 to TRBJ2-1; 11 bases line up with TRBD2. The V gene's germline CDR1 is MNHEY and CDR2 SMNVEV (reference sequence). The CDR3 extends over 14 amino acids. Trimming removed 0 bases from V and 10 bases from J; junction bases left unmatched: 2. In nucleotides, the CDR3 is TGTGCCAGCAGTTTATCGGCTAGCGGGAGGGAGCAGTTCTTC. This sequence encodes CASSLSASGREQFF.

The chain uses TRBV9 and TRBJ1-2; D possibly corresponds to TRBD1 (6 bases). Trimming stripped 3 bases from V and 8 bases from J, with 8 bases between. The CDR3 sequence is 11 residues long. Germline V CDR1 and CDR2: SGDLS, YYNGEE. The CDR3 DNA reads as TGTGCCAGCAGCGCGGGACACGGCTACACCTTC. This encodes CASSAGHGYTF. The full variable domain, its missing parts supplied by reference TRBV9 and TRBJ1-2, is DSGVTQTPKHLITATGQRVTLRCSPRSGDLSVYWYQQSLDQGLQFLIQYYNGEERAKGNILERFSAQQFPDLHSELNLSSLELGDSALYFCASSAGHGYTFGSGTRLTVV.

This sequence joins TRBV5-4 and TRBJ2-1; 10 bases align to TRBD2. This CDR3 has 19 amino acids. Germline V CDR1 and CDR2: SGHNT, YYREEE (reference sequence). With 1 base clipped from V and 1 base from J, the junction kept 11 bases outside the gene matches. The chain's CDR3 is CASSLRGLAPFDSYNEQFF. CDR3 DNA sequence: TGTGCCAGCAGCTTGCGGGGACTAGCGCCGTTTGATTCCTACAATGAGCAGTTCTTC. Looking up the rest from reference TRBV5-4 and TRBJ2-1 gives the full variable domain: ETGVTQSPTHLIKTRGQQVTLRCSSQSGHNTVSWYQQALGQGPQFIFQYYREEENGRGNFPPRFSGLQFPNYSSELNVNALELDDSALYLCASSLRGLAPFDSYNEQFFGPGTRLTVL.

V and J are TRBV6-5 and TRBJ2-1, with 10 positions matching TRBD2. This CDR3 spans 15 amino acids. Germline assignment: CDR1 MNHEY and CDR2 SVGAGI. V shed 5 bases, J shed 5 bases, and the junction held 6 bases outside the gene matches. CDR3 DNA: TGTGCCAGCAGTCTTGGGACTAGCGTAAACAATGAGCAGTTCTTC. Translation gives CASSLGTSVNNEQFF.

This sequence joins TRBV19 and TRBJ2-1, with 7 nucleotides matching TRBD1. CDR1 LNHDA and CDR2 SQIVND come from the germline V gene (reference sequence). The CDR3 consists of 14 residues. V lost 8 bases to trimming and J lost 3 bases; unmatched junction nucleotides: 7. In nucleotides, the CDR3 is TGTGCCAGTTGCCCCGGGACAGTCTACAATGAGCAGTTCTTC. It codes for CASCPGTVYNEQFF.

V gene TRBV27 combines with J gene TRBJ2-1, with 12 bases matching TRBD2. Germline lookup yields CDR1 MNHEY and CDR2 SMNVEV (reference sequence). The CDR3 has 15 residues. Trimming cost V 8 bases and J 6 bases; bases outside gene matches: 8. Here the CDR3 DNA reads TGTGCCAGCGCTCTCGGGACTAGCGGGCGCAATGAGCAGTTCTTC. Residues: CASALGTSGRNEQFF.

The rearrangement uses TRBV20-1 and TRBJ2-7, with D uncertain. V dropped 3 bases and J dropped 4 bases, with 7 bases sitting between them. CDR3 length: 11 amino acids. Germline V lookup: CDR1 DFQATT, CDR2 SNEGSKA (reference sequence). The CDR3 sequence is CSASSGYEQYF. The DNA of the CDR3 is TGCAGTGCTAGTTCCGGTTACGAGCAGTACTTC.

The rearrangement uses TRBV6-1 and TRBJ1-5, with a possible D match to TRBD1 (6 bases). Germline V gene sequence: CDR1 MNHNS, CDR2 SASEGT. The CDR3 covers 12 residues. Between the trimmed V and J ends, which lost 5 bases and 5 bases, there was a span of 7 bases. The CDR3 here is CASSNRDQPQHF. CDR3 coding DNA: TGTGCCAGCAGTAACAGGGATCAGCCCCAGCATTTT.

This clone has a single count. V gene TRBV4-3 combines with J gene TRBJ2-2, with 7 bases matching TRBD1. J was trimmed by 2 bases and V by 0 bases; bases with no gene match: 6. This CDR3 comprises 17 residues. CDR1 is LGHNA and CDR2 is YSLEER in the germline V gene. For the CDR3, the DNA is TGCGCCAGCAGCCAAGATCTCAGGGGGACAAACACCGGGGAGCTGTTTTTT. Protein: CASSQDLRGTNTGELFF.

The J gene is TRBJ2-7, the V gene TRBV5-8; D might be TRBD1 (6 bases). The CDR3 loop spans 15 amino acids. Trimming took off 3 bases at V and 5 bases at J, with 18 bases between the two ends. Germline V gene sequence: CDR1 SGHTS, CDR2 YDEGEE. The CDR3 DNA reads TGTGCCAGCAGCTCGGTCCCCCGGACAGTACACGAGCAGTACTTC. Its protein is CASSSVPRTVHEQYF.

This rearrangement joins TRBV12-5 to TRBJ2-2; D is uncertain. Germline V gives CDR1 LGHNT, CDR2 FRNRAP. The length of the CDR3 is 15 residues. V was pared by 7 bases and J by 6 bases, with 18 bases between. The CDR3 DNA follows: TGTGCTAGTGTGGAACCCTTGAGTAACGCCGGGGAGCTGTTTTTT. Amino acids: CASVEPLSNAGELFF.

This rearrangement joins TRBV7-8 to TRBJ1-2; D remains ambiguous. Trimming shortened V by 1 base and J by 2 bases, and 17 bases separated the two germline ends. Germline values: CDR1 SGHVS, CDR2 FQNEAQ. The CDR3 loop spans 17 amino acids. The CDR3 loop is CASSLGGLTGFNYGYTF. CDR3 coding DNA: TGTGCCAGCAGCTTAGGCGGTCTCACGGGTTTCAACTATGGCTACACCTTC.

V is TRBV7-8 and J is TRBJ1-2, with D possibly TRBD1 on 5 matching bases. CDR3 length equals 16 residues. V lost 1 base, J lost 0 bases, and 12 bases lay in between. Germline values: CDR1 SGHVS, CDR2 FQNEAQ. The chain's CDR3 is CASSLGSGTANYGYTF. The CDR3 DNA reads TGTGCCAGCAGCTTAGGGTCCGGGACCGCTAACTATGGCTACACCTTC.

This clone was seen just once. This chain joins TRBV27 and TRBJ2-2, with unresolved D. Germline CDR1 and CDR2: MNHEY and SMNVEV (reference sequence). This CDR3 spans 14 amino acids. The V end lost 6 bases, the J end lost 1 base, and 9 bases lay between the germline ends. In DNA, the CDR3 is TGTGCCAGCAGCTTTAGACAGAACACCGGGGAGCTGTTTTTT. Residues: CASSFRQNTGELFF.

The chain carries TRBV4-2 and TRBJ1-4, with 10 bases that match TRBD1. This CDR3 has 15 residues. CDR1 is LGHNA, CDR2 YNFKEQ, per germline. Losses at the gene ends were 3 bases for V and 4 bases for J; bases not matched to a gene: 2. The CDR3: CASSQGTGDNEKLFF. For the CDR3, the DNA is TGTGCCAGCAGCCAGGGGACAGGGGATAATGAAAAACTGTTTTTT.

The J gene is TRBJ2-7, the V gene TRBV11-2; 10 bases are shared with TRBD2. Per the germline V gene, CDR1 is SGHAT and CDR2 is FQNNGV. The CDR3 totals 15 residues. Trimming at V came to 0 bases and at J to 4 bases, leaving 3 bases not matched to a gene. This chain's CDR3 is CASSLEGLARYEQYF. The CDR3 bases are TGTGCCAGCAGCTTAGAGGGACTAGCGAGATACGAGCAGTACTTC. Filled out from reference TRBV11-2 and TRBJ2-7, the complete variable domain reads EAGVAQSPRYKIIEKRQSVAFWCNPISGHATLYWYQQILGQGPKLLIQFQNNGVVDDSQLPKDRFSAERLKGVDSTLKIQPAKLEDSAVYLCASSLEGLARYEQYFGPGTRLTVT.

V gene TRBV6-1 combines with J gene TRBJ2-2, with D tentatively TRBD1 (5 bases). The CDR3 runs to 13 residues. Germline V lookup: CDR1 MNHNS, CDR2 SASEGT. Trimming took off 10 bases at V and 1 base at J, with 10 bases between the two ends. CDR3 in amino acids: CAIGQGNTGELFF. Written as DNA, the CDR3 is TGTGCCATCGGGCAGGGGAACACCGGGGAGCTGTTTTTT.

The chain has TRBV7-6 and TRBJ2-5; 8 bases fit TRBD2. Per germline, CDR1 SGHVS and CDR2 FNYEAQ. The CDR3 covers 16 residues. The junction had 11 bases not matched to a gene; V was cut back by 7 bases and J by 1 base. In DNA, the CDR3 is TGTGCCAGCATCCTGACAGACGGGAGGGCCCAAGAGACCCAGTACTTC. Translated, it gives CASILTDGRAQETQYF.

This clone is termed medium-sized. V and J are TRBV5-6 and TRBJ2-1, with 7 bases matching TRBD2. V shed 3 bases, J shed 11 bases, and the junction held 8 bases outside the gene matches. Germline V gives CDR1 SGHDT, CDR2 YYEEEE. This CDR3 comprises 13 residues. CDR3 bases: TGTGCCAGCAGCTCCGGACTAGATTTCCAGCAGTTCTTC. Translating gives CASSSGLDFQQFF. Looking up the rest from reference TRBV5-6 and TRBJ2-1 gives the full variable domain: DAGVTQSPTHLIKTRGQQVTLRCSPKSGHDTVSWYQQALGQGPQFIFQYYEEEERQRGNFPDRFSGHQFPNYSSELNVNALLLGDSALYLCASSSGLDFQQFFGPGTRLTVL.

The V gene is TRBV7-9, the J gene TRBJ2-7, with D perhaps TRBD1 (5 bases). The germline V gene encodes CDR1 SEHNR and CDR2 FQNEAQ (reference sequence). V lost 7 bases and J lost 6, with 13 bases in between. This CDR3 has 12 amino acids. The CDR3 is CASTLQGGEQYF. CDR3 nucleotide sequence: TGTGCCAGCACCCTGCAGGGTGGCGAGCAGTACTTC. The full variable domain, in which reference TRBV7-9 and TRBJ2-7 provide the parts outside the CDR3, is DTGVSQNPRHKITKRGQNVTFRCDPISEHNRLYWYRQTLGQGPEFLTYFQNEAQLEKSRLLSDRFSAERPKGSFSTLEIQRTEQGDSAMYLCASTLQGGEQYFGPGTRLTVT.